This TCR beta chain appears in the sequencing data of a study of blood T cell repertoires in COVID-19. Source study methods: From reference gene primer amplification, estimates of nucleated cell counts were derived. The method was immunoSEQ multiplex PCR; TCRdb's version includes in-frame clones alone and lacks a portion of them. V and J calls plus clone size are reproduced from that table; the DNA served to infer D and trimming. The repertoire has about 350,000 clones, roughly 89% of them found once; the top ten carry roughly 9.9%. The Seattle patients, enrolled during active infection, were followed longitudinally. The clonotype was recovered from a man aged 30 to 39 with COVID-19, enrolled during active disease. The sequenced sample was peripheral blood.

In nucleotides, the CDR3 is TGTGCCAGCAGCTTATCGGGGTCCTACGAGCAGTACTTC. It codes for CASSLSGSYEQYF. The rearrangement joins TRBV7-7 to TRBJ2-7, with a possible D match to TRBD2 (5 bases). Per the germline V gene, CDR1 is SSHAT and CDR2 is FNYEAQ (reference sequence). V gave up 2 bases and J gave up 1 base, with 6 bases separating them. The CDR3 runs 13 residues.